This T cell receptor beta chain was identified during a study of regulatory T cells in long-lasting Graves disease. General study results and limits: The persistent group shared 2,500 to 3,000 public clonotypes, more than the approximately 930 shared by new patients.

Specified time point: newly diagnosed GD, antithyroid drugs for less than 3 months. After RNA was extracted from PBMCs, the TCR library was made from it. Graves' disease diagnoses used American Thyroid Association guidelines. This clonotype was seen many times. The antigen is undetermined. CDR1 MNHEY and CDR2 SMNVEV come from the germline V gene (reference sequence). The V and J ends lost 4 bases and 5 bases respectively, with 18 bases between them. The CDR3 has 16 amino acids. Both iRepertoire HTBI primers and Arm-PCR of CDR3 regions were used to build the TCR beta libraries. Source study methods: Across the samples, identification revealed 55 to 75 TRBV and more than twelve TRBJ segments. TCRdb redid the calling of the multiplex PCR reads with MiXCR, one entry per CDR3 protein. TCRdb's processing, not the authors' own work, is the source of the V and J calls. The table has around 500,000 distinct CDR3 sequences, 13% seen once.

These data were also filed under a second study, of T cells in Graves' hyperthyroidism and ophthalmopathy. That report adds: Ophthalmopathy cases were set apart from stable hyperthyroidism by a 13 V-J model.

This specimen was peripheral blood mononuclear cells (PBMCs), taken at new diagnosis, from a patient treated with antithyroid drugs. The TCR originated in a man aged 30 to 39 with Graves disease. The V call is TRBV27, the J call TRBJ2-1; possibly TRBD1 or TRBD2 for D (5 bases each). The CDR3 spells CASSWIEGRGHNEQFF. The CDR3 DNA sequence: TGTGCCAGCAGTTGGATAGAGGGCCGGGGCCACAATGAGCAGTTCTTC.